This TCR beta chain came from a study of shared clonotypes between healthy human individuals. Study-level findings and limits: Generation probabilities were higher for clonotypes shared across all four sorted-subset donors than for unshared ones. Represented diversity, genetic and exposure-history alike, was limited by few donors.

To note about this clone: Its target is unknown. At the DNA level, this CDR3 is encoded by other sequences in the same sample as well.

TCRdb's table, derived via immunoSEQ multiplex PCR, lists solely in-frame clones and lacks some. The sample lists 190,000 or so clones, approximately 61% occurring once. Sequencing used memory CD4+ T cells sorted from blood. The subset here: CD45RA-negative fraction. This receptor was taken from a man in his thirties or forties in good health.

CDR3 coding DNA: TGTGCCAGCTCACCGAAAAATGAGCAGTTCTTC. Protein product: CASSPKNEQFF. This sequence joins TRBV18 and TRBJ2-1; D is unclear. The V and J ends lost 3 bases and 7 bases respectively, with 4 bases between them. CDR1 and CDR2 from the germline V gene are KGHSH and LQKENI. The CDR3 contains 11 residues. Based on the CDR3 plus reference TRBV18 and TRBJ2-1, the full variable domain is NAGVMQNPRHLVRRRGQEARLRCSPMKGHSHVYWYRQLPEEGLKFMVYLQKENIIDESGMPKERFSAEFPKEGPSILRIQQVVRGDSAAYFCASSPKNEQFFGPGTRLTVL.